Listed below are T cell receptor beta chains from one sample, sequenced in a study of blood T cell repertoires in COVID-19. Clones were sequenced by immunoSEQ multiplex PCR, and TCRdb holds only the in-frame ones, with some missing. Of about 38,000 clones listed, just under 75% are singletons. Sequenced material: peripheral blood. Receptors originate from a man between 65 and 79 years old with COVID-19, enrolled during active disease. Each CDR3 is given with its conserved first and last residue. A D gene is named only where the DNA matches it firmly. Size is omitted from some rows. Given values are once, few, many or a class for expanded clones.

d_call j_call clone_size v_call cdr3_length cdr3_aa cdr3_nt
NA TRBJ1-1 NA TRBV5-1 15 CASSLWGERNTEAFF TGCGCCAGCAGCTTGTGGGGGGAGAGGAACACTGAAGCTTTCTTT
NA TRBJ2-1 NA TRBV28 10 CASRSSSEFF TGTGCCAGCCGGTCTAGCAGCGAGTTCTTC
NA TRBJ1-5 once TRBV19 16 CASLQWGGASNQPQHF TGTGCCAGTCTACAGTGGGGGGGGGCGAGCAATCAGCCCCAGCATTTT
TRBD2 TRBJ2-1 NA TRBV19 16 CASSIGGGNSYNEQFF TGTGCCAGTAGTATTGGCGGGGGGAACTCCTACAATGAGCAGTTCTTC
TRBD2 TRBJ2-3 NA TRBV5-1 19 CASSLGTSGRSYPTDTQYF TGCGCCAGCAGCTTGGGTACTAGCGGGAGGTCCTACCCCACAGATACGCAGTATTTT
NA TRBJ2-7 NA TRBV19 14 CASSITGIIYEQYF TGTGCCAGTAGCATAACAGGGATTATCTACGAGCAGTACTTC
TRBD1 TRBJ2-7 NA TRBV6-5 16 CASSYHGTVQAHEQYF TGTGCCAGCAGTTACCATGGGACAGTTCAAGCCCACGAGCAGTACTTC
TRBD1 TRBJ1-2 NA TRBV5-1 14 CASSLGTGGRGYTF TGCGCCAGCAGCCTAGGGACAGGGGGCCGTGGCTACACCTTC
TRBD2 TRBJ2-2 NA TRBV7-2 15 CASSLSGGRAGELFF TGTGCCAGCAGCTTAAGCGGGGGGAGGGCCGGGGAGCTGTTTTTT
TRBD2 TRBJ2-3 NA TRBV9 16 CASSVRGGVSTDTQYF TGTGCCAGCAGCGTCCGCGGGGGAGTTAGCACAGATACGCAGTATTTT
TRBD2 TRBJ2-1 few TRBV9 16 CASNSVTGLAGDSQFF TGTGCCAGCAACTCGGTGACGGGACTAGCGGGAGATTCGCAGTTCTTC
NA TRBJ2-1 few TRBV11-2 16 CASSLRADSNYNEQFF TGTGCCAGCAGCTTACGTGCAGATAGCAACTACAATGAGCAGTTCTTC
TRBD1 TRBJ1-2 NA TRBV18 14 CASSATGGGYGYTF TGTGCCAGCTCTGCGACAGGGGGGGGCTATGGCTACACCTTC
TRBD2 TRBJ2-2 NA TRBV2 15 CASSETSGGTGELFF TGTGCCAGCAGTGAGACTAGCGGGGGCACCGGGGAGCTGTTTTTT
TRBD1 TRBJ2-7 few TRBV27 16 CASSLIFLGQGFEQYF TGTGCCAGCAGTTTAATTTTCTTGGGACAGGGGTTCGAGCAGTACTTC
NA TRBJ1-1 NA TRBV5-1 16 CASSLEGAPSNTEAFF TGCGCCAGCAGCTTGGAAGGGGCCCCTTCGAACACTGAAGCTTTCTTT
TRBD1 TRBJ2-7 NA TRBV7-9 14 CASSPRDRVYEQYF TGTGCCAGCAGCCCCCGGGACAGGGTCTACGAGCAGTACTTC
TRBD2 TRBJ2-2 NA TRBV29-1 12 CSVGAGAGELFF TGCAGCGTTGGCGCGGGGGCCGGGGAGCTGTTTTTT
TRBD1 TRBJ2-7 NA TRBV5-1 13 CASSTGTGNEQYF TGCGCCAGCAGCACCGGGACAGGGAACGAGCAGTACTTC
TRBD2 TRBJ2-7 NA TRBV12-5 14 CASRGRVSSYEQYF TGTGCTAGTAGAGGGAGGGTCAGCTCCTACGAGCAGTACTTC
NA TRBJ1-6 NA TRBV2 13 CASKETGDSPLHF TGTGCCAGCAAGGAGACAGGCGATTCACCCCTCCACTTT
NA TRBJ2-7 NA TRBV14 15 CASSQKDSFSYEQYF TGTGCCAGCAGCCAAAAGGACTCGTTCTCCTACGAGCAGTACTTC
TRBD1 TRBJ2-7 NA TRBV18 16 CASSPPRDRGKYEQYF TGTGCCAGCTCACCCCCCCGGGACAGGGGCAAATACGAGCAGTACTTC
NA TRBJ1-2 NA TRBV11-2 12 CASSPQTFGYTF TGTGCCAGCAGCCCTCAGACTTTTGGCTACACCTTC
TRBD2 TRBJ2-1 NA TRBV7-9 15 CASSYRLATYNEQFF TGTGCCAGCAGCTATCGACTAGCTACCTACAATGAGCAGTTCTTC
NA TRBJ2-3 NA TRBV18 15 CASSPESRVKDTQYF TGTGCCAGCTCACCAGAGTCCAGGGTGAAGGATACGCAGTATTTT
NA TRBJ2-7 NA TRBV3-1/TRBV3-2 16 CASSQGLYGGGGEQYF TGTGCCAGCAGCCAAGGGCTCTACGGGGGTGGGGGCGAGCAGTACTTC
TRBD1 TRBJ1-1 NA TRBV19 14 CASNPGQGATEAFF TGTGCCAGCAACCCGGGACAGGGGGCCACTGAAGCTTTCTTT
TRBD2 TRBJ2-1 NA TRBV28 17 CASSSQGLAGLYNEQFF TGTGCCAGCAGTTCCCAGGGACTAGCGGGACTCTACAATGAGCAGTTCTTC
TRBD1 TRBJ1-3 NA TRBV20-1 16 CSASLAGTGVVNTIYF TGCAGTGCTAGTTTAGCCGGGACAGGGGTCGTAAACACCATATATTTT
NA TRBJ2-2 NA TRBV5-1 15 CASRGDITNTGELFF TGCGCCAGCAGAGGGGACATAACCAACACCGGGGAGCTGTTTTTT
TRBD2 TRBJ2-7 few TRBV9 17 CASSDKPGTSGVHEQYF TGTGCCAGCAGCGACAAACCGGGGACTAGCGGGGTCCACGAGCAGTACTTC
TRBD2 TRBJ2-1 few TRBV27 16 CASSQGLAGLTNEQFF TGTGCCAGCAGCCAGGGACTAGCGGGTCTTACGAATGAGCAGTTCTTC
NA TRBJ1-1 NA TRBV27 15 CASSPGLGQNTEAFF TGTGCCAGCAGTCCCGGCCTTGGACAGAACACTGAAGCTTTCTTT
NA TRBJ1-3 NA TRBV6-1 15 CASSELTGSGNTIYF TGTGCCAGCAGTGAATTGACAGGTTCAGGAAACACCATATATTTT
TRBD2 TRBJ2-3 NA TRBV19 15 CASSLLAGDLSAQYF TGTGCCAGTAGCCTACTAGCGGGGGACCTTTCGGCGCAGTATTTT
NA TRBJ1-1 NA TRBV5-1 14 CASSSQTGITEAFF TGCGCCAGCAGCTCCCAGACAGGCATTACTGAAGCTTTCTTT
NA TRBJ1-1 NA TRBV28 14 CASYSLGRGTEAFF TGTGCCAGCTACAGTTTGGGGAGGGGCACTGAAGCTTTCTTT
NA TRBJ2-3 NA TRBV7-2 15 CASSIRQASTDTQYF TGTGCCAGCAGCATAAGACAGGCTAGCACAGATACGCAGTATTTT
NA TRBJ1-2 NA TRBV10-3 12 CAISEQGYGYTF TGTGCCATCAGTGAACAGGGATATGGCTACACCTTC
TRBD1 TRBJ1-2 NA TRBV5-1 16 CASSLVIRDRDYGYTF TGCGCCAGCAGCTTGGTGATTCGGGACAGGGACTATGGCTACACCTTC
NA TRBJ1-2 many TRBV10-2 13 CASGGGSNYGYTF TGCGCCAGCGGGGGGGGTTCTAACTATGGCTACACCTTC
NA TRBJ2-1 NA TRBV28 16 CASRVAMGSSYNEQFF TGTGCCAGCAGGGTGGCGATGGGGAGCTCCTACAATGAGCAGTTCTTC
TRBD1 TRBJ2-2 NA TRBV5-8 18 CASSGGQGARLDTGELFF TGTGCCAGCAGCGGGGGACAGGGGGCACGGCTGGACACCGGGGAGCTGTTTTTT
NA TRBJ1-1 NA TRBV5-1 12 CASSFGGTEAFF TGCGCCAGCAGCTTTGGAGGAACTGAAGCTTTCTTT
TRBD1 TRBJ2-7 NA TRBV6-5 15 CASSYSTGFSYEQYF TGTGCCAGCAGTTACTCGACAGGGTTCTCCTACGAGCAGTACTTC